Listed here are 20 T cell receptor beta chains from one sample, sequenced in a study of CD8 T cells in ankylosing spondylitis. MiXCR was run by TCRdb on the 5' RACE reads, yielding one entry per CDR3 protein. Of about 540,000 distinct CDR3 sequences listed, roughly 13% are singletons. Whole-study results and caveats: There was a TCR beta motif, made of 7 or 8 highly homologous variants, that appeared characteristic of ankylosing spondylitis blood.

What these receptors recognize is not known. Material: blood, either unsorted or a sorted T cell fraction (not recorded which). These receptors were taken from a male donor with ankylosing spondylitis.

The CDR3 nucleotides are TGTGCCAGCAGTTTTCCCCCAGCGAAAGATACGCAGTATTTT. It translates to CASSFPPAKDTQYF. The rearrangement uses TRBV12-3 or TRBV12-4 and TRBJ2-3, with D unclear. The length of the CDR3 is 14 residues. Trimming removed 3 bases at V and 5 bases at J, with 12 bases between.

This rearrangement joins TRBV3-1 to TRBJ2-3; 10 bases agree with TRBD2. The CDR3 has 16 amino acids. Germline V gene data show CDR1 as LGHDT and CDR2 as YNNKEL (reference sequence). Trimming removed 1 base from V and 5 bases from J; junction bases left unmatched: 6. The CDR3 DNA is TGTGCCAGCAGCCAAGGGCCTAGCGGGAGTGGAGATACGCAGTATTTT. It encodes CASSQGPSGSGDTQYF.

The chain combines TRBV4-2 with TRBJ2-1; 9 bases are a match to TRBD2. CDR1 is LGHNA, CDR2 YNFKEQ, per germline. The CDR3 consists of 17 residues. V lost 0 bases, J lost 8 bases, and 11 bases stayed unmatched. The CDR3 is CASSQDGGSGSGYEQFF. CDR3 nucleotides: TGTGCCAGCAGCCAAGACGGCGGTAGCGGGAGTGGGTATGAGCAGTTCTTC.

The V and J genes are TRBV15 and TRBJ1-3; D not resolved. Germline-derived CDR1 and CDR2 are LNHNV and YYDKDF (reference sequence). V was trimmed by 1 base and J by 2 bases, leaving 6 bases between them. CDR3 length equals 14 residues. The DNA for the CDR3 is TGTGCCACCAGCAGAGGGTTAACTGGAAACACCATATATTTT. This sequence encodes CATSRGLTGNTIYF.

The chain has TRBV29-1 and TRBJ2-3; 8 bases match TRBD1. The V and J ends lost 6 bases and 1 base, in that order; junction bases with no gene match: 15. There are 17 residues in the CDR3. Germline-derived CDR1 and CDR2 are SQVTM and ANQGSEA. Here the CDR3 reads CSVLPFGQGFRTDTQYF. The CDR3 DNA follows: TGCAGCGTCCTCCCCTTTGGACAGGGTTTTCGCACAGATACGCAGTATTTT.

As DNA, the CDR3 is TGCGCCAGCAGCCCGCGTGGGACAGGGGGCGTGGGAAGGGCTTTCTTT. It codes for CASSPRGTGGVGRAFF. The chain recombines TRBV5-1 with TRBJ1-1, with TRBD1 matching over 12 bases. The J segment lost 11 bases and the V segment lost 4 bases, leaving 15 bases of the junction unmatched. Germline V gene lookup returns CDR1 SGHRS and CDR2 YFSETQ. The CDR3 has 16 residues.

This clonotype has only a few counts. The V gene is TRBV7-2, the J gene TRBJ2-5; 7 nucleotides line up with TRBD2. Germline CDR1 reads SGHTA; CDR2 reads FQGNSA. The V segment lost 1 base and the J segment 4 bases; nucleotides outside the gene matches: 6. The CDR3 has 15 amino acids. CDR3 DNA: TGTGCCAGCAGCTTAGGGGGAGGGGTCCCAGAGACCCAGTACTTC. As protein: CASSLGGGVPETQYF.

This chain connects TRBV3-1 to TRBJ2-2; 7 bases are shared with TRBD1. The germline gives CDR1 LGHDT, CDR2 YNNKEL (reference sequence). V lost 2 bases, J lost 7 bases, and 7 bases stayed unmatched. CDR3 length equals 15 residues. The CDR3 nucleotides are TGTGCCAGCAGCCAAAACGACAGGGCAGTCGGGGAGCTGTTTTTT. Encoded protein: CASSQNDRAVGELFF.

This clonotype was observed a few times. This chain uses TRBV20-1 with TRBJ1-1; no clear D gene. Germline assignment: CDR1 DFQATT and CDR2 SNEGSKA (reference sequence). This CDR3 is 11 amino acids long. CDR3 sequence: CGKERDTEAFF. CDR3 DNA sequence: TGCGGCAAGGAGAGGGACACTGAAGCTTTCTTT.

The CDR3 bases are TGTGCCAGCAGCTTAGATAAATGGGTTTATCAGCCCCAGCATTTT. It codes for CASSLDKWVYQPQHF. The genes are TRBV11-2 and TRBJ1-5; D uncertain. V gave up 0 bases and J gave up 5 bases, with 11 bases separating them. Germline loops: CDR1 SGHAT, CDR2 FQNNGV. The CDR3 loop spans 15 amino acids. The variable domain in full, completed from reference TRBV11-2 and TRBJ1-5, reads EAGVAQSPRYKIIEKRQSVAFWCNPISGHATLYWYQQILGQGPKLLIQFQNNGVVDDSQLPKDRFSAERLKGVDSTLKIQPAKLEDSAVYLCASSLDKWVYQPQHFGDGTRLSIL.

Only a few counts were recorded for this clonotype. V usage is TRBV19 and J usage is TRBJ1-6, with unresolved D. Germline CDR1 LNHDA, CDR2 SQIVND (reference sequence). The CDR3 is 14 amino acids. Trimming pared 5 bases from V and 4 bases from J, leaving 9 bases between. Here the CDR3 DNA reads TGTGCCAGTAGTCCCACAGTTTATAATTCACCCCTCCACTTT. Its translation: CASSPTVYNSPLHF.

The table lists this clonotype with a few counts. The CDR3 here is CASSSRTGGSGNTIYF. In nucleotides, the CDR3 is TGTGCCAGCAGTTCCAGGACAGGGGGCTCTGGAAACACCATATATTTT. The chain uses TRBV7-2 and TRBJ1-3, with 10 bases that match TRBD1. The germline CDR1 and CDR2 sequences are SGHTA and FQGNSA. V trimming: 6 bases; J trimming: 0 bases; junction bases outside the gene matches: 5. The CDR3 extends over 16 amino acids.

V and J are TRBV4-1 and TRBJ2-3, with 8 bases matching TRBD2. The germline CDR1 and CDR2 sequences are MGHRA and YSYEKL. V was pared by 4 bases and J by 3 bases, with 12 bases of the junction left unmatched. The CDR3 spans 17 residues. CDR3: CASSPSGGSGVTDTQYF. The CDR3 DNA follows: TGCGCCAGCAGCCCAAGCGGCGGTAGCGGGGTGACAGATACGCAGTATTTT.

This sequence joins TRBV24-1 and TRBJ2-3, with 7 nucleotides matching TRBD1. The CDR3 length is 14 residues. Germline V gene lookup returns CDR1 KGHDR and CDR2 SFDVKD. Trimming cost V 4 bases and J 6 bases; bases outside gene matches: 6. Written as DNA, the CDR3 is TGTGCCACCAGTGACTCGGGACAGAGGGATACGCAGTATTTT. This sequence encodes CATSDSGQRDTQYF.

In nucleotides, the CDR3 is TGTGCCAGCAGAAGGACAGGAGGTGCGGCCGGGGAGCTGTTTTTT. This gives the protein CASRRTGGAAGELFF. The chain links TRBV6-2 or TRBV6-3 to TRBJ2-2; 7 bases agree with TRBD1. J lost 6 bases, V lost 6 bases, and 10 bases had no gene match. Germline V CDR1 and CDR2: MNHEY, SVGEGT. The CDR3 has 15 amino acids.

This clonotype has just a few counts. The CDR3, as DNA: TGTGCCAGCAGCCTCACCCCGACTAGCGGCTCCTACAATGAGCAGTTCTTC. Protein sequence: CASSLTPTSGSYNEQFF. V is TRBV7-2 and J is TRBJ2-1; 9 bases agree with TRBD2. The CDR3 is made up of 17 amino acids. The J segment lost 0 bases and the V segment lost 5 bases, leaving 8 bases of the junction unmatched. From germline, CDR1 is SGHTA and CDR2 FQGNSA.

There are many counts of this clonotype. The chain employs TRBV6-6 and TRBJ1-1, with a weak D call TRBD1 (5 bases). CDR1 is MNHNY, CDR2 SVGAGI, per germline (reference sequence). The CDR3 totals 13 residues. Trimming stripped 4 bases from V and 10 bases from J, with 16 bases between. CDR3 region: CASSSRDLRRAFF. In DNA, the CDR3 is TGTGCCAGCAGTTCCAGGGACCTACGGAGAGCTTTCTTT.

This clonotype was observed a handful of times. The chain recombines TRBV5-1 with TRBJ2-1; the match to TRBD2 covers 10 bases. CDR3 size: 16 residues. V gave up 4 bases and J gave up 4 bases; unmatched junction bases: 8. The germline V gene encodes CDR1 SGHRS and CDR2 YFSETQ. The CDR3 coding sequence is TGCGCCAGCAGCATGCTAGCGGGAGTAGGTTACAATGAGCAGTTCTTC. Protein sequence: CASSMLAGVGYNEQFF.

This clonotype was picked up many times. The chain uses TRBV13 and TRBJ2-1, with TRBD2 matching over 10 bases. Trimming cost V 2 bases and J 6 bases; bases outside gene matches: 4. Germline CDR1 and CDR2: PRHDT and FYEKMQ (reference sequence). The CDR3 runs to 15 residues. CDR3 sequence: CASSLLAGDFNEQFF. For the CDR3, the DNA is TGTGCCAGCAGCTTACTAGCGGGAGACTTCAATGAGCAGTTCTTC.

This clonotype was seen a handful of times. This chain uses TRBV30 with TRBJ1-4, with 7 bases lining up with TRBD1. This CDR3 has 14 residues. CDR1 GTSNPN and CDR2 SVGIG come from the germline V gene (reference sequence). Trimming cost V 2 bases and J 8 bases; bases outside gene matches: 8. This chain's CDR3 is CAWSRGRVREKLFF. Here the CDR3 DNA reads TGTGCCTGGAGTAGGGGGCGGGTTCGGGAAAAACTGTTTTTT.